Below are 29 T cell receptor beta chains sequenced from a single sample in a study of blood T cell repertoires in COVID-19 (dated by TCRdb to 2019 to 2021). Library creation used the immunoSEQ multiplex PCR assay. TCRdb re-hosts the immuneACCESS table, in-frame sequences only. Its copies lack some clones; in the studies checked, an unresolved V gene accounts for under half of them, and the cause for the rest is not known. Here the sample has 60,000 or so clones; 70% to 90% occur a single time. The top ten clones comprise 1.6% of the sample. The sequenced sample was peripheral blood. The receptors come from a man in his sixties with acute or convalescent COVID-19.

The chain is built from TRBV6-5 and TRBJ1-5; 7 bases are shared with TRBD1. V gave up 7 bases and J gave up 2 bases; unmatched junction bases: 8. From germline, CDR1 is MNHEY and CDR2 SVGAGI. CDR3 length: 15 residues. The CDR3 sequence is CASITGDGGNQPQHF. The DNA of the CDR3 is TGTGCCAGCATAACAGGGGATGGAGGCAATCAGCCCCAGCATTTT.

This chain connects TRBV9 to TRBJ2-1; TRBD2 aligns across 13 bases. V was clipped by 3 bases and J by 4 bases; unmatched bases: 4. The CDR3 consists of 16 residues. Germline CDR1 reads SGDLS; CDR2 reads YYNGEE. Here the CDR3 DNA reads TGTGCCAGCAGCGGTCGGACTAGCGGGGGTTACAATGAGCAGTTCTTC. This codes for CASSGRTSGGYNEQFF.

The chain is built from TRBV5-6 and TRBJ1-5; possible D gene TRBD1, 5 bases. The length of the CDR3 is 14 residues. In germline, CDR1 is SGHDT, CDR2 YYEEEE. Trimming left V 0 bases short and J 2 bases short, with 6 bases between. The CDR3 region is CASSLVGGNQPQHF. The CDR3 bases are TGTGCCAGCAGCTTGGTAGGGGGCAATCAGCCCCAGCATTTT.

The chain couples TRBV7-8 to TRBJ2-1, with 10 bases matching TRBD1. Germline CDR1 is SGHVS and CDR2 is FQNEAQ. The CDR3 length is 16 residues. Losses at the gene ends were 4 bases for V and 2 bases for J; bases not matched to a gene: 5. CDR3 nucleotides: TGTGCCAGCAGCTCCTGGGGACAGGGGACCTACAATGAGCAGTTCTTC. Protein sequence: CASSSWGQGTYNEQFF.

The chain couples TRBV7-2 to TRBJ2-5, with no clear D. The CDR3 sequence is 11 residues long. The germline V gene encodes CDR1 SGHTA and CDR2 FQGNSA. V dropped 3 bases and J dropped 5 bases, with 4 bases sitting between them. CDR3 loop: CASSFRETQYF. The DNA for the CDR3 is TGTGCCAGCAGCTTCAGGGAGACCCAGTACTTC.

The chain uses TRBV11-2 and TRBJ2-3; 14 nucleotides match TRBD2. V lost 5 bases and J lost 4; bases outside the gene matches: 2. The germline gives CDR1 SGHAT, CDR2 FQNNGV. This CDR3 comprises 15 residues. CDR3 DNA: TGTGCCAGCAGCGCGGGACTAGCGGGGGCAGATACGCAGTATTTT. Its translation: CASSAGLAGADTQYF.

This chain joins TRBV15 and TRBJ2-7; D possibly corresponds to TRBD1 (6 bases). This CDR3 is 15 amino acids long. V lost 1 base, J lost 1 base, and 11 bases lay in between. Germline V gene sequence: CDR1 LNHNV, CDR2 YYDKDF (reference sequence). CDR3: CATSRGLGQSYEQYF. In DNA form, the CDR3 reads TGTGCCACCAGCAGAGGGCTTGGACAGTCCTACGAGCAGTACTTC.

V and J are TRBV24-1 and TRBJ1-5; 8 bases agree with TRBD1. Trimming cost V 3 bases and J 6 bases; bases outside gene matches: 3. Germline loops: CDR1 KGHDR, CDR2 SFDVKD. The CDR3 has 14 residues. The CDR3 here is CATSDPGTGQPQHF. The CDR3 region has the DNA TGTGCCACCAGTGATCCCGGGACAGGTCAGCCCCAGCATTTT.

The chain has TRBV11-3 and TRBJ1-6, with 10 bases aligning to TRBD1. The CDR3 contains 13 residues. The junction had 1 base not matched to a gene; V was cut back by 5 bases and J by 9 bases. Germline V CDR1 and CDR2: SGHNT, YENEEA. CDR3 coding DNA: TGTGCCAGCAGCCGGGACAGGGGTTCACCCCTCCACTTT. Its protein is CASSRDRGSPLHF.

This chain links TRBV2 with TRBJ1-6; D not resolved. CDR3 length: 15 residues. The V and J ends lost 3 bases and 3 bases respectively, with 9 bases between them. Germline lookup yields CDR1 SNHLY and CDR2 FYNNEI. The chain's CDR3 is CASSEGRRYNSPLHF. CDR3 sequence (DNA): TGTGCCAGCAGTGAGGGCAGGCGCTATAATTCACCCCTCCACTTT. Complete variable domain (other parts from reference TRBV2 and TRBJ1-6): EPEVTQTPSHQVTQMGQEVILRCVPISNHLYFYWYRQILGQKVEFLVSFYNNEISEKSEIFDDQFSVERPDGSNFTLKIRSTKLEDSAMYFCASSEGRRYNSPLHFGNGTRLTVT.

The chain carries TRBV2 and TRBJ1-1; 7 bases agree with TRBD1. The CDR3 has 12 amino acids. Germline values: CDR1 SNHLY, CDR2 FYNNEI. The ends lost 5 bases at V and 9 bases at J; junction bases unmatched: 6. The CDR3 is CASSTGQLKAFF. CDR3 nucleotide sequence: TGTGCCAGCAGTACGGGACAGTTAAAAGCTTTCTTT.

V gene TRBV10-1 combines with J gene TRBJ2-7, with D possibly TRBD1 on 5 matching bases. This CDR3 contains 14 residues. The ends were cut back, 1 base at V and 4 bases at J, with 11 bases in the middle. Germline V gives CDR1 WNHNN, CDR2 SYGVQD (reference sequence). Here the CDR3 reads CASSEFAGQYEQYF. Here the CDR3 DNA reads TGCGCCAGCAGTGAGTTTGCAGGACAATACGAGCAGTACTTC.

This clone was picked up a small number of times. The rearrangement links TRBV2 to TRBJ1-5; D ambiguous. The V gene lost 7 bases and the J gene lost 7 bases, with 17 bases spanning the gap. The CDR3 has 14 amino acids. Per the germline V gene, CDR1 is SNHLY and CDR2 is FYNNEI. CDR3 loop: CASMGQYTNQPQHF. The DNA for the CDR3 is TGTGCCAGCATGGGCCAGTATACGAACCAGCCCCAGCATTTT.

As DNA, the CDR3 is TGTGCCAGTAGTATAGGACGACAGAGCTCTGGAAACACCATATATTTT. Translated: CASSIGRQSSGNTIYF. The chain is built from TRBV19 and TRBJ1-3; D is possibly TRBD1 (5 bases). Trimming left V 1 base short and J 0 bases short, with 10 bases between. The CDR3 loop spans 16 amino acids. Looked up from germline, CDR1 is LNHDA and CDR2 is SQIVND (reference sequence).

V is TRBV5-1 and J is TRBJ1-1, with unresolved D. V lost 0 bases and J lost 0, with 9 bases in between. The germline gives CDR1 SGHRS, CDR2 YFSETQ. The CDR3 is 15 residues long. CDR3 nucleotide sequence: TGCGCCAGCAGCTTGGCCGTCGGGTTGAACACTGAAGCTTTCTTT. It encodes CASSLAVGLNTEAFF. The full variable domain, in which reference TRBV5-1 and TRBJ1-1 provide the parts outside the CDR3, is KAGVTQTPRYLIKTRGQQVTLSCSPISGHRSVSWYQQTPGQGLQFLFEYFSETQRNKGNFPGRFSGRQFSNSRSEMNVSTLELGDSALYLCASSLAVGLNTEAFFGQGTRLTVV.

J is TRBJ2-5 and V is TRBV27, with D possibly matching TRBD1 (5 bases). Germline V gives CDR1 MNHEY, CDR2 SMNVEV (reference sequence). Trimming took 1 base from V and 5 from J, leaving 14 bases between them. This CDR3 has 15 residues. CDR3 protein: CASSLYRQGGETQYF. DNA for the CDR3: TGTGCCAGCAGTTTATATCGGCAGGGTGGGGAGACCCAGTACTTC.

The chain employs TRBV12-3 or TRBV12-4 and TRBJ1-2, with 8 bases matching TRBD1. This CDR3 has 13 amino acids. V trimming: 6 bases; J trimming: 8 bases; junction bases outside the gene matches: 8. DNA for the CDR3: TGTGCCAGCAGGGACAGGGCTCAGCGAGGCTACACCTTC. Residues: CASRDRAQRGYTF.

The chain has TRBV21-1 and TRBJ1-5; the D call in the table, TRBD1, was not verified against the DNA. TRBV21-1 is a documented pseudogene. CDR3 size: 16 residues. The CDR3 is CASSTLQGYSNQPQHF. CDR3 coding DNA: TGTGCCAGCAGCACACTACAGGGGTATAGCAATCAGCCCCAGCATTTT.

V is TRBV5-5 and J is TRBJ2-1; 7 bases agree with TRBD1. V lost 4 bases and J lost 1; bases outside the gene matches: 8. CDR1 is SGHKS and CDR2 is YYEKEE in the germline V gene (reference sequence). The CDR3 runs to 16 residues. DNA for the CDR3: TGTGCCAGCAGCGCTAGGGGGCTAAGTTCCTACAATGAGCAGTTCTTC. Its translation: CASSARGLSSYNEQFF.

This clone was found once. This sequence joins TRBV19 and TRBJ2-1, with 9 nucleotides matching TRBD2. Germline CDR1 is LNHDA and CDR2 is SQIVND (reference sequence). With V trimmed by 0 bases and J by 3 bases, 3 bases remained unmatched. CDR3 size: 16 residues. The CDR3 spells CASSIESSGGYNEQFF. The CDR3 nucleotides read TGTGCCAGTAGTATAGAAAGTAGCGGGGGCTACAATGAGCAGTTCTTC.

The chain couples TRBV5-1 to TRBJ2-7; 10 bases line up with TRBD1. Germline CDR1 and CDR2: SGHRS and YFSETQ. V lost 4 bases, J lost 6 bases, and 22 bases stayed unmatched. The CDR3 contains 19 residues. The CDR3 loop is CASSPRIDRGLWLNPEQYF. CDR3 coding DNA: TGCGCCAGCAGCCCCCGCATAGACAGGGGGCTGTGGTTAAACCCCGAGCAGTACTTC. The full variable domain, with the rest looked up from reference TRBV5-1 and TRBJ2-7, is KAGVTQTPRYLIKTRGQQVTLSCSPISGHRSVSWYQQTPGQGLQFLFEYFSETQRNKGNFPGRFSGRQFSNSRSEMNVSTLELGDSALYLCASSPRIDRGLWLNPEQYFGPGTRLTVT.

The V and J genes are TRBV5-1 and TRBJ2-1; TRBD2 matches at 9 bases. There are 14 residues in the CDR3. The germline V gene encodes CDR1 SGHRS and CDR2 YFSETQ. The V and J ends lost 7 bases and 14 bases, in that order; junction bases with no gene match: 16. CDR3 in amino acids: CASGSGDSGGREFF. CDR3 nucleotide sequence: TGCGCCAGCGGCTCTGGTGATAGCGGGGGTCGGGAGTTCTTC. Together with reference TRBV5-1 and TRBJ2-1, the CDR3 gives the full variable domain: KAGVTQTPRYLIKTRGQQVTLSCSPISGHRSVSWYQQTPGQGLQFLFEYFSETQRNKGNFPGRFSGRQFSNSRSEMNVSTLELGDSALYLCASGSGDSGGREFFGPGTRLTVL.

V gene TRBV30 combines with J gene TRBJ1-2; the match to TRBD1 covers 7 bases. CDR1 GTSNPN and CDR2 SVGIG come from the germline V gene (reference sequence). J gave up 7 bases and V 3 bases, and 11 bases lay outside the gene matches. The length of the CDR3 is 14 residues. CDR3 bases: TGTGCCTGGAGGATGGGGGCAGGGGGGACTGGCTACACCTTC. Its translation is CAWRMGAGGTGYTF.

The chain couples TRBV5-1 to TRBJ1-1; D remains ambiguous. This CDR3 has 15 residues. Germline V gene lookup returns CDR1 SGHRS and CDR2 YFSETQ. V shed 5 bases and J shed 3 bases, with 17 bases lying between them. CDR3 sequence: CASSRALGRDTEAFF. Written as DNA, the CDR3 is TGCGCCAGCAGTAGAGCCCTCGGGAGGGACACTGAAGCTTTCTTT.

This sequence joins TRBV11-2 and TRBJ2-2; 8 nucleotides match TRBD1. Germline V CDR1 and CDR2: SGHAT, FQNNGV. V was pared by 0 bases and J by 0 bases, with 9 bases of the junction left unmatched. The CDR3 sequence is 19 residues long. CDR3: CASSLEQRTGFANTGELFF. The DNA of the CDR3 is TGTGCCAGCAGCTTAGAGCAGAGGACAGGGTTTGCGAACACCGGGGAGCTGTTTTTT.

V usage is TRBV7-9 and J usage is TRBJ1-6; D is possibly TRBD1 (6 bases). Germline V gives CDR1 SEHNR, CDR2 FQNEAQ (reference sequence). Deletions cut 4 bases from V and 7 bases from J, with 14 bases between. The CDR3 runs 15 residues. The CDR3 loop is CASSSHTGSNSPLHF. In nucleotides, the CDR3 is TGTGCCAGCAGCTCCCATACAGGGTCAAATTCACCCCTCCACTTT.

The chain joins TRBV11-3 to TRBJ2-5; the match to TRBD2 covers 8 bases. J was trimmed by 4 bases and V by 1 base; bases with no gene match: 5. Germline V gene sequence: CDR1 SGHNT, CDR2 YENEEA. This CDR3 has 15 residues. The CDR3 coding sequence is TGTGCCAGCAGCTTAGGGACTCGGGGGGGAGAGACCCAGTACTTC. Its translation: CASSLGTRGGETQYF.

The rearrangement uses TRBV3-1 (or the pseudogene TRBV3-2) and TRBJ2-1; TRBD1 agrees at 9 bases. V dropped 5 bases and J dropped 1; count of bases not matched to a gene: 6. This CDR3 has 16 residues. Germline V gene data show CDR1 as LGHDT and CDR2 as YNNKEL (reference sequence). CDR3 nucleotides: TGTGCCAGCAGCTTTACGGACAGGGGATCCTACAATGAGCAGTTCTTC. It translates to CASSFTDRGSYNEQFF.

V and J are TRBV6-5 and TRBJ1-2; D remains unclear. Trimming took off 6 bases at V and 4 bases at J, with 6 bases between the two ends. Germline CDR1 reads MNHEY; CDR2 reads SVGAGI. The CDR3 length is 11 residues. CDR3 DNA: TGTGCCAGCAGGGCCATCTATGGCTACACCTTC. Protein sequence: CASRAIYGYTF.